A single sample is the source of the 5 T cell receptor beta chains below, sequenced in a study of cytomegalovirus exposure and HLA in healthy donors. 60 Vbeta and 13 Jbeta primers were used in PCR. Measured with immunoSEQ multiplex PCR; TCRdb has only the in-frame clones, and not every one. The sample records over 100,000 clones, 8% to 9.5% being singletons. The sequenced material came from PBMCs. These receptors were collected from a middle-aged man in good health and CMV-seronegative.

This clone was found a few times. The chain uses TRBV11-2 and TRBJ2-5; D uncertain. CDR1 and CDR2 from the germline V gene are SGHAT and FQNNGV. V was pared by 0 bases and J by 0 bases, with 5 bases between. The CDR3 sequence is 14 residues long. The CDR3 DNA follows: TGTGCCAGCAGCTTAGAGCGCTACCAAGAGACCCAGTACTTC. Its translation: CASSLERYQETQYF.

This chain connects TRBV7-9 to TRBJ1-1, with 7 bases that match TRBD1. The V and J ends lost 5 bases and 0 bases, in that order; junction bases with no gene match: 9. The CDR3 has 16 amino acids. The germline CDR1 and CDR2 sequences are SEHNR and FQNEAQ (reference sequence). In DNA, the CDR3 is TGTGCCAGCAGCCCTGCCCGGACAGGACTGAACACTGAAGCTTTCTTT. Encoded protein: CASSPARTGLNTEAFF.

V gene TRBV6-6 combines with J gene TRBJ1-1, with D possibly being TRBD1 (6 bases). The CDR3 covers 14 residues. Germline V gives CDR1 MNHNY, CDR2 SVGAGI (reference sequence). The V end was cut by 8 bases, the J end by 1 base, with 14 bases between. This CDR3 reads CASGYRAGNTEAFF. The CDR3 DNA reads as TGTGCCAGCGGATACAGGGCCGGGAACACTGAAGCTTTCTTT.

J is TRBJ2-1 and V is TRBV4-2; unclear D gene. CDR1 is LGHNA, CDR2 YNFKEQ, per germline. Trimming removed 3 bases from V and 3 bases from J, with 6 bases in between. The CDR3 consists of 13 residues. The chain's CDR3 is CASSQGSYNEQFF. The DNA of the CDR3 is TGTGCCAGCAGCCAGGGCAGCTACAATGAGCAGTTCTTC.

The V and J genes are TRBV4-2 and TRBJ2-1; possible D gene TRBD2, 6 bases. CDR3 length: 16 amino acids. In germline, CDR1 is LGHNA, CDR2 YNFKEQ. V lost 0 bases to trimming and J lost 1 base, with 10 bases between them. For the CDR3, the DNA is TGTGCCAGCAGCCAAGATCGGAGGGGTTCCTACAATGAGCAGTTCTTC. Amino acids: CASSQDRRGSYNEQFF.